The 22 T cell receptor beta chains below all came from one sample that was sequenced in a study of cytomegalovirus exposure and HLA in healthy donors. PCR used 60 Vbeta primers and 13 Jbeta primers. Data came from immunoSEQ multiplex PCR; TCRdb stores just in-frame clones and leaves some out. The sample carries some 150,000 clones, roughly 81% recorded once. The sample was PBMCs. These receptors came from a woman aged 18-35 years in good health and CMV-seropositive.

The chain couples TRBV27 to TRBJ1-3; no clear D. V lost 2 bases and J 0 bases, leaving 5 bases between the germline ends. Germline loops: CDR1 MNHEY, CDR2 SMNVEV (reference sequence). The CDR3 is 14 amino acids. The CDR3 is CASSLDSSGNTIYF. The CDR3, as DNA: TGTGCCAGCAGTTTAGACTCCTCTGGAAACACCATATATTTT.

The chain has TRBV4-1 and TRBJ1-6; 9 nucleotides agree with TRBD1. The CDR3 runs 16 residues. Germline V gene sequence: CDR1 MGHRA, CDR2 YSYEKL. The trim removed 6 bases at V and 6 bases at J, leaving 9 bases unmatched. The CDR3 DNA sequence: TGCGCCAGCAGGGGCCTGGGGACAGGGCTTAATTCACCCCTCCACTTT. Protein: CASRGLGTGLNSPLHF.

For the CDR3, the DNA is TGTGCCAGCAGCACTAGTCGTCGGGAGACCCAGTACTTC. This sequence encodes CASSTSRRETQYF. The chain employs TRBV11-3 and TRBJ2-5, with D possibly TRBD2 on 5 matching bases. CDR1 and CDR2 from the germline V gene are SGHNT and YENEEA. The CDR3 extends over 13 amino acids. The ends were cut back, 5 bases at V and 5 bases at J, with 12 bases in the middle.

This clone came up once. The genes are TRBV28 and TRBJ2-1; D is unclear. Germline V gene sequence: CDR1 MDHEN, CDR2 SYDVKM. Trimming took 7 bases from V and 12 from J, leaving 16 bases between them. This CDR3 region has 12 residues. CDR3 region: CASTVRGLGQFF. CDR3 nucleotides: TGTGCCAGCACCGTCCGAGGCTTAGGGCAGTTCTTC. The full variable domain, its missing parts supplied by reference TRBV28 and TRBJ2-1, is DVKVTQSSRYLVKRTGEKVFLECVQDMDHENMFWYRQDPGLGLRLIYFSYDVKMKEKGDIPEGYSVSREKKERFSLILESASTNQTSMYLCASTVRGLGQFFGPGTRLTVL.

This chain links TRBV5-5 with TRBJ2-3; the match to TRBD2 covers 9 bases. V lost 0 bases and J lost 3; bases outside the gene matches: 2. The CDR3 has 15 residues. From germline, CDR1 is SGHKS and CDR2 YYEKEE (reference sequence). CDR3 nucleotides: TGTGCCAGCAGCTTGGGCGGGGGGGAGACAGATACGCAGTATTTT. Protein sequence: CASSLGGGETDTQYF. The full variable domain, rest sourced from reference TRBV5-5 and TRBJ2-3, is DAGVTQSPTHLIKTRGQQVTLRCSPISGHKSVSWYQQVLGQGPQFIFQYYEKEERGRGNFPDRFSARQFPNYSSELNVNALLLGDSALYLCASSLGGGETDTQYFGPGTRLTVL.

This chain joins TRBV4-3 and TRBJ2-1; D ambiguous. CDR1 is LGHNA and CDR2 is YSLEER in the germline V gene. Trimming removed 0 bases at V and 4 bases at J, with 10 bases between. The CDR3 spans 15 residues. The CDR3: CASSQDYTEYNEQFF. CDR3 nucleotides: TGCGCCAGCAGCCAAGATTACACAGAATACAATGAGCAGTTCTTC.

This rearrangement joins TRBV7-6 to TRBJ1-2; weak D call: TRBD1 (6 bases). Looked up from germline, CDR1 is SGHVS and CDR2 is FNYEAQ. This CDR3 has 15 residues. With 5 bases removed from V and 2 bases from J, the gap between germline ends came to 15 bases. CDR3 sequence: CASSRLFGQNYGYTF. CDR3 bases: TGTGCCAGCAGCCGCCTTTTTGGACAGAACTATGGCTACACCTTC.

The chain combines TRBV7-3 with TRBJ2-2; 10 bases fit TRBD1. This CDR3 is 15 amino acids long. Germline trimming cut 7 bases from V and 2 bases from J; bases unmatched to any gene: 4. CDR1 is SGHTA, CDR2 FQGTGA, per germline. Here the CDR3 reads CASTPTGGNTGELFF. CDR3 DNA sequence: TGTGCCAGCACACCGACAGGGGGCAACACCGGGGAGCTGTTTTTT. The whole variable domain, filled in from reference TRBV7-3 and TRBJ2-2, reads GAGVSQTPSNKVTEKGKYVELRCDPISGHTALYWYRQSLGQGPEFLIYFQGTGAADDSGLPNDRFFAVRPEGSVSTLKIQRTERGDSAVYLCASTPTGGNTGELFFGEGSRLTVL.

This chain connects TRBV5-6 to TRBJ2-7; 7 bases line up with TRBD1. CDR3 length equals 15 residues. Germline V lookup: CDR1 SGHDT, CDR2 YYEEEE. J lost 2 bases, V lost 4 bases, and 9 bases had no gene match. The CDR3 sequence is CASSPGGRATYEQYF. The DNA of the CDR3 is TGTGCCAGCAGCCCAGGGGGTCGGGCAACCTACGAGCAGTACTTC.

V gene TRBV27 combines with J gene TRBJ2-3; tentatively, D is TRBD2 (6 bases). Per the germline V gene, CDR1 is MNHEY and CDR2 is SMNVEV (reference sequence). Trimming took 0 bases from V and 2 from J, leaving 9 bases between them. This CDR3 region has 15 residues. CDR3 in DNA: TGTGCCAGCAGTTTATCGCAGGACTACACAGATACGCAGTATTTT. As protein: CASSLSQDYTDTQYF.

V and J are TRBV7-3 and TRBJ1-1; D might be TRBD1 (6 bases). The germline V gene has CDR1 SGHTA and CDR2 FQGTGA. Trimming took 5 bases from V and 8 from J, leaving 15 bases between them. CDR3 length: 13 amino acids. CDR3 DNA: TGTGCCAGCAGCATGACAGGTAACGGAGAAGCTTTCTTT. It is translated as CASSMTGNGEAFF. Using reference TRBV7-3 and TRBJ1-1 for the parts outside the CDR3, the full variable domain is GAGVSQTPSNKVTEKGKYVELRCDPISGHTALYWYRQSLGQGPEFLIYFQGTGAADDSGLPNDRFFAVRPEGSVSTLKIQRTERGDSAVYLCASSMTGNGEAFFGQGTRLTVV.

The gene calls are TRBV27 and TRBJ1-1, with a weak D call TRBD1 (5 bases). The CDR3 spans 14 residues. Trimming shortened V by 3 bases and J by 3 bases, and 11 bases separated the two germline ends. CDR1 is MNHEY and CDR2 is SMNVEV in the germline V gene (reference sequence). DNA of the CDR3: TGTGCCAGCAGTTTCTCCGGACAATACACTGAAGCTTTCTTT. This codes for CASSFSGQYTEAFF.

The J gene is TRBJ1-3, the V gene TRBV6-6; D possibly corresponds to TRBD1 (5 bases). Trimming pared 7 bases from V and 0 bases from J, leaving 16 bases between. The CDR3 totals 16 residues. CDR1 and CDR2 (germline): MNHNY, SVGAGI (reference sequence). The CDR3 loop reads CASIDTGGASGNTIYF. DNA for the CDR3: TGTGCCAGCATCGATACAGGTGGTGCCTCTGGAAACACCATATATTTT.

The CDR3 DNA reads TGTGCCAGCAGCTTAGGTAGTGGGAGTAATTCACCCCTCCACTTT. Amino acids: CASSLGSGSNSPLHF. The chain joins TRBV7-8 to TRBJ1-6, with D uncertain. Germline CDR1 reads SGHVS; CDR2 reads FQNEAQ. V was shortened by 1 base and J by 6 bases, with 10 bases between the two germline ends. The CDR3 has 15 residues.

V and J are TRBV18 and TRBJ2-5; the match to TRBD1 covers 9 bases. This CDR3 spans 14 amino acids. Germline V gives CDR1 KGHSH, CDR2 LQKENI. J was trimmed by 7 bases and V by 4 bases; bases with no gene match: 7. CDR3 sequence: CASSQQGADVTQYF. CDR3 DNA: TGTGCCAGCTCACAACAGGGGGCCGACGTGACCCAGTACTTC. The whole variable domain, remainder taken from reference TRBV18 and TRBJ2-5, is NAGVMQNPRHLVRRRGQEARLRCSPMKGHSHVYWYRQLPEEGLKFMVYLQKENIIDESGMPKERFSAEFPKEGPSILRIQQVVRGDSAAYFCASSQQGADVTQYFGPGTRLLVL.

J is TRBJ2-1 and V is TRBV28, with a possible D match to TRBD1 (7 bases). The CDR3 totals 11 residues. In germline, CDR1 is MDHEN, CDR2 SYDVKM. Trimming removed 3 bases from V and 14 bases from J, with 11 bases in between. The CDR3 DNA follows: TGTGCCAGCAGTTTGCGGGACAGAGAGTTCTTC. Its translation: CASSLRDREFF.

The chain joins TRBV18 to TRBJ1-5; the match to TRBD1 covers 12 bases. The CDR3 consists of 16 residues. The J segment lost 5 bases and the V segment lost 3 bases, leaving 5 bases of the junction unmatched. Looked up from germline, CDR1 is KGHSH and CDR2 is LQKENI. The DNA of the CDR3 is TGTGCCAGCTCACCGGTAGGGACAGGGGGCGATCAGCCCCAGCATTTT. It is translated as CASSPVGTGGDQPQHF.

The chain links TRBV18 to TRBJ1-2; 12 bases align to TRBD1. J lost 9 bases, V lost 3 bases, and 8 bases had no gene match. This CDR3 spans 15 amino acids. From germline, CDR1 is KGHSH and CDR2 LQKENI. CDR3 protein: CASSPEGDRGRSYTF. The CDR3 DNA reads TGTGCCAGCTCACCTGAAGGGGACAGGGGGCGAAGCTACACCTTC.

CDR3 DNA sequence: TGTGCCAGCAGCTTAGCTAGCGGGGGCTCAGATACGCAGTATTTT. It encodes CASSLASGGSDTQYF. The chain combines TRBV7-3 with TRBJ2-3; TRBD2 matches 10 bases. The CDR3 is 15 amino acids. Germline-derived CDR1 and CDR2 are SGHTA and FQGTGA. With V trimmed by 2 bases and J by 4 bases, 3 bases remained unmatched.

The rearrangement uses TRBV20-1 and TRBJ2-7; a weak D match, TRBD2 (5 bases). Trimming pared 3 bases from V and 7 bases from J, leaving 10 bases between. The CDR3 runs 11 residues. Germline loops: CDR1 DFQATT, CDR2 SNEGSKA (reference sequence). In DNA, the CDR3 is TGCAGTGCTAGCACAGAGGGTGAGCAGTACTTC. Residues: CSASTEGEQYF.

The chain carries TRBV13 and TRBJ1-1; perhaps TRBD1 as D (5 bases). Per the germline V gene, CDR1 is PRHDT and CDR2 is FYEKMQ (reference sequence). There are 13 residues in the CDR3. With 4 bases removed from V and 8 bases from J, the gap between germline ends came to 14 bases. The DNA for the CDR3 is TGTGCCAGCAGCTCCGCGGGACTTACCGAAGCTTTCTTT. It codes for CASSSAGLTEAFF.

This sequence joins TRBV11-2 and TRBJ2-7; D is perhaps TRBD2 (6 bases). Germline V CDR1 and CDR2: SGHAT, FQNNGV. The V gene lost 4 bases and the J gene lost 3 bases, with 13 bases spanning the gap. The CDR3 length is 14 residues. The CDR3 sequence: CASSSSGEGYEQYF. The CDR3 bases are TGTGCCAGCAGCTCATCGGGGGAAGGCTACGAGCAGTACTTC.